This TCR beta chain was recovered during a study of cytomegalovirus exposure and HLA in healthy donors. General study points: Association with HLA alleles at 0.05 false discovery rate was found for 16,951 TCR beta sequences in a later analysis.

PCR primers comprised 60 Vbeta and 13 Jbeta primers. Produced via immunoSEQ multiplex PCR; TCRdb's table is partial and in-frame only. Of 130,000 or so clones listed, 70% to 85% are singletons. This clone appeared a single time. Antigen: not known. The CDR3 is made up of 15 amino acids. V shed 0 bases and J shed 2 bases, with 8 bases lying between them. In germline, CDR1 is MNHEY, CDR2 SMNVEV (reference sequence). This TCR was sampled from a man aged 18 to 35 in good health and CMV-seropositive. V is TRBV27 and J is TRBJ2-1; D perhaps matches TRBD1 (6 bases). The sequencing input was PBMCs. The CDR3 DNA sequence: TGTGCCAGCAGTTTATCTGGGGACACCTACAATGAGCAGTTCTTC. Translated: CASSLSGDTYNEQFF.